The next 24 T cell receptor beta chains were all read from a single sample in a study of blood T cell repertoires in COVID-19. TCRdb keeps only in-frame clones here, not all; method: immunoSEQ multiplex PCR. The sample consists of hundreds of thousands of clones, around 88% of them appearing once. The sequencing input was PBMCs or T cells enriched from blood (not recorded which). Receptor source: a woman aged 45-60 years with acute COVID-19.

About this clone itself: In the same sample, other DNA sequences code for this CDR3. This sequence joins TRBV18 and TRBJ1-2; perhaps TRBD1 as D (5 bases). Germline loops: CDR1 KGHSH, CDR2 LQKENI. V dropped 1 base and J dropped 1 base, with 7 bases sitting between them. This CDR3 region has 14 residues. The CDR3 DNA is TGTGCCAGCTCACCACGGGGCGGTAACTATGGCTACACCTTC. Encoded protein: CASSPRGGNYGYTF.

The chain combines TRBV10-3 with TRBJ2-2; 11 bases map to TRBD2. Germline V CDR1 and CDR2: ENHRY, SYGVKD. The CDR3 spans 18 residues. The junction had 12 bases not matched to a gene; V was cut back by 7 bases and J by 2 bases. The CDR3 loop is CAITPGVLAGGNTGELFF. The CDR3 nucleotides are TGTGCCATCACCCCCGGGGTGCTAGCGGGAGGAAACACCGGGGAGCTGTTTTTT.

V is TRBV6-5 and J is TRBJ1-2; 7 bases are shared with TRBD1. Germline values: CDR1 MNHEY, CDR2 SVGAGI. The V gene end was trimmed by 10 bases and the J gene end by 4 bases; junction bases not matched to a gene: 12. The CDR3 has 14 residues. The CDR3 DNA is TGTGCCACCAGAAGGACAGGCCTCCTCTATGGCTACACCTTC. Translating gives CATRRTGLLYGYTF.

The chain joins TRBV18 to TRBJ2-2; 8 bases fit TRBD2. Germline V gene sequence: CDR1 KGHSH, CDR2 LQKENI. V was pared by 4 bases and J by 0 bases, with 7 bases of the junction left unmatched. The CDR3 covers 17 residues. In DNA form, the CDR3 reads TGTGCCAGCTCACGGACACTAGCGGTTGCGAACACCGGGGAGCTGTTTTTT. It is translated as CASSRTLAVANTGELFF.

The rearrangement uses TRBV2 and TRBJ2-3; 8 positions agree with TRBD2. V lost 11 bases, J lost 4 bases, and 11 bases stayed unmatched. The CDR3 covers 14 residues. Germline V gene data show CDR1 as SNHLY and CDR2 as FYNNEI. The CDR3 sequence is CAGMAGGSPDTQYF. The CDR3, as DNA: TGTGCCGGCATGGCGGGAGGATCCCCAGATACGCAGTATTTT.

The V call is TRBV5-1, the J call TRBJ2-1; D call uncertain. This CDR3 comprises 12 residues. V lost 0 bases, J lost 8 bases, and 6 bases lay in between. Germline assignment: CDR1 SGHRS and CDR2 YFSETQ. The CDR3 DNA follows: TGCGCCAGCAGCTTGGTCGGGTATGAGCAGTTCTTC. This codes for CASSLVGYEQFF.

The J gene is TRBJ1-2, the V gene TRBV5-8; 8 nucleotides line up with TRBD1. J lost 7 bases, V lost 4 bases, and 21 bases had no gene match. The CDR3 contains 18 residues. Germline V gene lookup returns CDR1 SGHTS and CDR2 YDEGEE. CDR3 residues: CASSTLPPTGQGAGGYTF. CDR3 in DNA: TGTGCCAGCAGCACCCTACCCCCCACAGGGCAGGGGGCGGGTGGCTACACCTTC. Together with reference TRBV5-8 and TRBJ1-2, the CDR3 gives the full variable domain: EAGVTQSPTHLIKTRGQQATLRCSPISGHTSVYWYQQALGLGLQFLLWYDEGEERNRGNFPPRFSGRQFPNYSSELNVNALELEDSALYLCASSTLPPTGQGAGGYTFGSGTRLTVV.

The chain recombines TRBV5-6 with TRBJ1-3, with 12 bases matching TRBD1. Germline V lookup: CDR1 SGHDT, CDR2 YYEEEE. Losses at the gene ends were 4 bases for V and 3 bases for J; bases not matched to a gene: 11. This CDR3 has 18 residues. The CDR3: CASSLRPGTGGFGNTIYF. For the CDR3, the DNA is TGTGCCAGCAGCCTCAGACCTGGGACAGGGGGCTTTGGAAACACCATATATTTT.

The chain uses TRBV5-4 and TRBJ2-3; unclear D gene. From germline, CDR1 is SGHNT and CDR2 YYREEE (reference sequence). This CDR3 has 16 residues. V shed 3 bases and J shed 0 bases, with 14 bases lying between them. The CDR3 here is CASSSLPATSTDTQYF. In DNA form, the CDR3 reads TGTGCCAGCAGCTCTCTCCCCGCGACTAGCACAGATACGCAGTATTTT.

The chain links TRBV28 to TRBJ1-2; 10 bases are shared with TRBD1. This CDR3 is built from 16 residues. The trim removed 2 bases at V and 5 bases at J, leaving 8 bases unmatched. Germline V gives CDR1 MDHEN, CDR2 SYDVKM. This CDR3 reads CASSLSDGGQGYGYTF. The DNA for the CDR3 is TGTGCCAGCAGTTTAAGTGATGGGGGACAGGGGTATGGCTACACCTTC.

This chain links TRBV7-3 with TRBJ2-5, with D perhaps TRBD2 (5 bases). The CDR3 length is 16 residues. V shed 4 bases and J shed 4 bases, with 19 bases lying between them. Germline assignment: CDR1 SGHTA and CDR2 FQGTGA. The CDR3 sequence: CASSSPVAEVLETQYF. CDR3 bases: TGTGCCAGCAGCTCCCCCGTCGCGGAGGTTTTAGAGACCCAGTACTTC.

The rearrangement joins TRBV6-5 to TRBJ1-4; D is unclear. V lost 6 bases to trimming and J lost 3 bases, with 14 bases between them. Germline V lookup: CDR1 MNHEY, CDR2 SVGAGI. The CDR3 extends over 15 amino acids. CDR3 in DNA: TGTGCCAGCAGAGCTAGACGGCCTTCTAATGAAAAACTGTTTTTT. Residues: CASRARRPSNEKLFF.

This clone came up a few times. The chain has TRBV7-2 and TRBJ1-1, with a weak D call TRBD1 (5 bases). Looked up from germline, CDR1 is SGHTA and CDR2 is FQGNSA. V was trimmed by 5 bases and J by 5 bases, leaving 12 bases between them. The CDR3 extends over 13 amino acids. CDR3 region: CASSLPGATEAFF. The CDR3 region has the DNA TGTGCCAGCAGCCTACCTGGGGCGACTGAAGCTTTCTTT.

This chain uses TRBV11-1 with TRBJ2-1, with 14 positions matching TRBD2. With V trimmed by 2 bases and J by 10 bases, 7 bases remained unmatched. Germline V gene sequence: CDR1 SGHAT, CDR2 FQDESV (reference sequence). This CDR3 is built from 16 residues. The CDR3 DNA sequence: TGTGCCAGCAGCTTACCGACTAGCGGGAGGGCCAGGGAGCAGTTCTTC. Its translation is CASSLPTSGRAREQFF. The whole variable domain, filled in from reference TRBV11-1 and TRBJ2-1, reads EAEVAQSPRYKITEKSQAVAFWCDPISGHATLYWYRQILGQGPELLVQFQDESVVDDSQLPKDRFSAERLKGVDSTLKIQPAELGDSAMYLCASSLPTSGRAREQFFGPGTRLTVL.

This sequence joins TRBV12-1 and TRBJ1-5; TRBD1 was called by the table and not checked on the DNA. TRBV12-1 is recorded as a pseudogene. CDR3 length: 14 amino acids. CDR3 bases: TGTGCCAGCAGCTTTGTCAGGGGCGTTCAGCCCCAGCATTTT. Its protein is CASSFVRGVQPQHF.

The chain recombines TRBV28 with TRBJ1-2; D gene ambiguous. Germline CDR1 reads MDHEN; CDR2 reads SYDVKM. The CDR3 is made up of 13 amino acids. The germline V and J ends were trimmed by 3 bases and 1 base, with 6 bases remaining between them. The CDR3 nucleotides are TGTGCCAGCAGTTTCCGGGTTAACTATGGCTACACCTTC. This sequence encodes CASSFRVNYGYTF.

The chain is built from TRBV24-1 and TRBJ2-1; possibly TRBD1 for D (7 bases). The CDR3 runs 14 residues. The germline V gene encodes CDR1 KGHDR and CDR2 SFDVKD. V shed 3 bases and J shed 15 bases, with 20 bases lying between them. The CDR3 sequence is CATSDPDREAGRFF. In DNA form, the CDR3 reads TGTGCCACCAGTGATCCCGACAGGGAAGCCGGGAGGTTCTTC.

CDR3 region: CASSLGQGGEKLFF. The DNA for the CDR3 is TGTGCCAGCTCACTAGGACAGGGAGGTGAAAAACTGTTTTTT. The gene calls are TRBV18 and TRBJ1-4; TRBD1 aligns across 8 bases. The CDR3 loop spans 14 amino acids. V shed 4 bases, J shed 7 bases, and the junction held 5 bases outside the gene matches. Germline values: CDR1 KGHSH, CDR2 LQKENI.

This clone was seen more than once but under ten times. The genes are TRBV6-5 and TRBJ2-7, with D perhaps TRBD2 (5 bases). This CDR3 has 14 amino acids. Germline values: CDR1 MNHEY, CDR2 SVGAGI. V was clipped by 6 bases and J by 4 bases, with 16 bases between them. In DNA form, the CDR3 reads TGTGCCAGCAGCCCCAACGAGGGTAGTTACGAGCAGTACTTC. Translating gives CASSPNEGSYEQYF.

The CDR3 reads CASSPDRIYEQYF. In DNA form, the CDR3 reads TGTGCCAGCAGCCCGGACAGGATCTACGAGCAGTACTTC. The V and J genes are TRBV12-3 or TRBV12-4 and TRBJ2-7, with TRBD1 identical over 7 bases. Unmatched junction bases numbered 5, after V lost 6 bases and J lost 3 bases. This CDR3 has 13 amino acids.

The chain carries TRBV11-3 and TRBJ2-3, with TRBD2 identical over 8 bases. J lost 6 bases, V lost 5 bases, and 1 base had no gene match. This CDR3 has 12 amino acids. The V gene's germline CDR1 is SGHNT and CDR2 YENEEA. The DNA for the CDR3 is TGTGCCAGCAGCCGGGGGGGGGATACGCAGTATTTT. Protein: CASSRGGDTQYF.

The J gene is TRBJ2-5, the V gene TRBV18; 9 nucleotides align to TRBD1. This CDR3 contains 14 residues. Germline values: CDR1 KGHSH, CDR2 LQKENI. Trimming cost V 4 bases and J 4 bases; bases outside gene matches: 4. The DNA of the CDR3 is TGTGCCAGCTCACTACAGGGGGCTATAGAGACCCAGTACTTC. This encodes CASSLQGAIETQYF.

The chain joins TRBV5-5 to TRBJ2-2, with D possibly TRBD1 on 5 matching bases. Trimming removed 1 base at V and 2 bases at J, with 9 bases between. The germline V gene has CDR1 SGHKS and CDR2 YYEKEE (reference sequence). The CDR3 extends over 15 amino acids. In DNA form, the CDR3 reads TGTGCCAGCAGCTTGTCGACAGTCAACACCGGGGAGCTGTTTTTT. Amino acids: CASSLSTVNTGELFF.

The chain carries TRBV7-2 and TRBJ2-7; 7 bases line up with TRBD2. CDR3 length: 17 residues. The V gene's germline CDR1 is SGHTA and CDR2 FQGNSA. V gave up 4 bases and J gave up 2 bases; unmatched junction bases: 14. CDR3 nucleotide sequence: TGTGCCAGCAGCTGGGGAGGAGCGGGGTCACTCCCCTACGAGCAGTACTTC. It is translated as CASSWGGAGSLPYEQYF.